The entry that follows covers one T cell receptor beta chain sequence. Germline lookup yields CDR1 SGHAT and CDR2 FQNNGV. CDR3 length: 16 amino acids. V shed 5 bases and J shed 2 bases, with 17 bases lying between them. This sample's TCRbeta library carried unique molecular identifier barcodes. One entry per CDR3 protein, called by TCRdb with MiXCR from the PCR reads. The data hold hundreds of thousands of distinct CDR3 sequences, with 10% to 15% observed a single time. The data are from a study of T-cell reconstitution after alpha-beta-depleted transplantation in children. V is TRBV11-2 and J is TRBJ2-3, with D possibly TRBD2 on 6 matching bases. This TCR was sampled from a male patient younger than 18 who had a stem cell transplant for acute myeloid leukemia, so the T cells may come from the graft donor. The sample in question was PBMCs, mostly from graft donor cells, obtained 360 days after TCRalphabeta/CD19-depleted stem cell transplant. CDR3 region: CASSPLVLAATDTQYF. CDR3 bases: TGTGCCAGCAGCCCCCTCGTATTAGCGGCCACAGATACGCAGTATTTT.